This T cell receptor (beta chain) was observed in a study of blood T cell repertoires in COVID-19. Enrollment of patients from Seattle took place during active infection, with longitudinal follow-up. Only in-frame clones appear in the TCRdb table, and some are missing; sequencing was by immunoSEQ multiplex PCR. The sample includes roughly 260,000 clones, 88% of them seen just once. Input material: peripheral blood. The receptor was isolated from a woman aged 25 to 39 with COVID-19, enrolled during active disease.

The CDR3 nucleotides read TGTGCCAGCAGCGTATCCCCAGGCCCCATCGAAGCTTTCTTT. The encoded protein is CASSVSPGPIEAFF. The gene calls are TRBV9 and TRBJ1-1; no definite D call. Germline values: CDR1 SGDLS, CDR2 YYNGEE. V was trimmed by 1 base and J by 8 bases, leaving 15 bases between them. The CDR3 has 14 amino acids. Based on the CDR3 plus reference TRBV9 and TRBJ1-1, the full variable domain is DSGVTQTPKHLITATGQRVTLRCSPRSGDLSVYWYQQSLDQGLQFLIQYYNGEERAKGNILERFSAQQFPDLHSELNLSSLELGDSALYFCASSVSPGPIEAFFGQGTRLTVV.